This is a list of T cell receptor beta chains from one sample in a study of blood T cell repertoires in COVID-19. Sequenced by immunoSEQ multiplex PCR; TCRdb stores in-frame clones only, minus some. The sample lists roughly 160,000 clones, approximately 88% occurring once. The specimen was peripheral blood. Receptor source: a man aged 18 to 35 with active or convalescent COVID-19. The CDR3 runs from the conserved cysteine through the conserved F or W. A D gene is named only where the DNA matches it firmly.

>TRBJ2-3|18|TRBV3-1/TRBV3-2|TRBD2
CASSASPTWLAGTDTQYF
TGTGCCAGCAGCGCAAGCCCCACGTGGCTAGCGGGGACAGATACGCAGTATTTT
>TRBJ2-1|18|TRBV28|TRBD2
CASSPRRKTSASYNEQFF
TGTGCCAGCAGTCCCCGGCGAAAGACTAGCGCATCCTACAATGAGCAGTTCTTC
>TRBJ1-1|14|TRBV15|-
CATSRVSARTEAFF
TGTGCCACCAGCAGAGTTTCTGCGCGCACTGAAGCTTTCTTT
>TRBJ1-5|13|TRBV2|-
CASRENSNQPQHF
TGTGCCAGCAGGGAGAATAGCAATCAGCCCCAGCATTTT
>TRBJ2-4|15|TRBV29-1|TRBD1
CSVVRQGLAKNIQYF
TGCAGCGTTGTTAGACAGGGGCTAGCCAAAAACATTCAGTACTTC
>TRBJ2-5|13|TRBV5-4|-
CASSSDVRETQYF
TGTGCCAGCAGCTCAGACGTGAGGGAGACCCAGTACTTC
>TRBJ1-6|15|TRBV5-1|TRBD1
CASSLGDRYNSPLHF
TGCGCCAGCAGCTTGGGGGACAGGTATAATTCACCCCTCCACTTT
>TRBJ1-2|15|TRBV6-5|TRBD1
CASSYSTGGSHGYTF
TGTGCCAGCAGTTACTCGACAGGGGGCTCGCATGGCTACACCTTC
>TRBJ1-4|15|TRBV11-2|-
CASSSGGATNEKLFF
TGTGCCAGCAGCTCCGGGGGTGCAACTAATGAAAAACTGTTTTTT
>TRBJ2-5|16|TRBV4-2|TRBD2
CASSFSTSGTKLPQYF
TGTGCCAGCAGCTTCTCGACTAGCGGGACTAAGTTGCCCCAGTACTTC